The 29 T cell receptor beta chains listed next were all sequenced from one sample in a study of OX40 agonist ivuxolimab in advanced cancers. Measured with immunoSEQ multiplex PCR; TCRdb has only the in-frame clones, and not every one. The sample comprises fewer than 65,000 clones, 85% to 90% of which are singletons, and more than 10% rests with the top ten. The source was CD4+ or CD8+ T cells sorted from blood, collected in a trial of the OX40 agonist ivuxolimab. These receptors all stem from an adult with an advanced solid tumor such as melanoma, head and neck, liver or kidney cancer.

In DNA form, the CDR3 reads TGTGCCAGCTCACCAAAGGGACAGGGCTTCACAGATACGCAGTATTTT. Its protein product is CASSPKGQGFTDTQYF. The rearrangement joins TRBV18 to TRBJ2-3, with TRBD1 identical over 9 bases. The CDR3 extends over 16 amino acids. J lost 2 bases, V lost 2 bases, and 5 bases had no gene match. Germline values: CDR1 KGHSH, CDR2 LQKENI. Full variable domain (remainder filled in from reference TRBV18 and TRBJ2-3): NAGVMQNPRHLVRRRGQEARLRCSPMKGHSHVYWYRQLPEEGLKFMVYLQKENIIDESGMPKERFSAEFPKEGPSILRIQQVVRGDSAAYFCASSPKGQGFTDTQYFGPGTRLTVL.

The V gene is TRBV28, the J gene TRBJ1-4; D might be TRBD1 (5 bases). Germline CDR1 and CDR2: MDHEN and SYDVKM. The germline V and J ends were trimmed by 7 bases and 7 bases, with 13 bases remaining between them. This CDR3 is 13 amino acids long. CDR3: CASTTPGGEKLFF. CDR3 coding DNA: TGTGCCAGCACTACACCCGGGGGTGAAAAACTGTTTTTT.

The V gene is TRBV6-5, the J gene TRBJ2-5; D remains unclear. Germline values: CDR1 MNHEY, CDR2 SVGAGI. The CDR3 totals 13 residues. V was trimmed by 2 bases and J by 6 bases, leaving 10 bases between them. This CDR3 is CASSYPSSQTQYF. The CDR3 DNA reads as TGTGCCAGCAGTTACCCGTCCTCTCAGACCCAGTACTTC.

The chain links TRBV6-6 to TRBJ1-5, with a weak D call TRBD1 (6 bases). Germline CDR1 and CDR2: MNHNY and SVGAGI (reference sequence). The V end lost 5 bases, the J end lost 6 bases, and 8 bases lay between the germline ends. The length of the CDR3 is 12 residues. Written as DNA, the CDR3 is TGTGCCAGCAGTACAGGGCGTCAGCCCCAGCATTTT. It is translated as CASSTGRQPQHF.

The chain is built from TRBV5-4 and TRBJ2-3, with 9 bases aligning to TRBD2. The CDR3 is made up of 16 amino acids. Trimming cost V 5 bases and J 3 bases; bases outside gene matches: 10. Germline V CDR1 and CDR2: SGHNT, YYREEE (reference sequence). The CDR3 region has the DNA TGTGCCAGCAGAAGCCAGCGGGGGGCCAGTACAGATACGCAGTATTTT. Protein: CASRSQRGASTDTQYF.

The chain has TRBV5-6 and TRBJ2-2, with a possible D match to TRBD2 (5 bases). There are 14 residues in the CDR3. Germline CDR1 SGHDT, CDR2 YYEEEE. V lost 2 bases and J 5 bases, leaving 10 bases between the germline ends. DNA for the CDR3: TGTGCCAGCAGCTTTTGGCGGGCTACCGGGGAGCTGTTTTTT. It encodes CASSFWRATGELFF. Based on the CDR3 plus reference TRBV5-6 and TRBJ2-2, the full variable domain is DAGVTQSPTHLIKTRGQQVTLRCSPKSGHDTVSWYQQALGQGPQFIFQYYEEEERQRGNFPDRFSGHQFPNYSSELNVNALLLGDSALYLCASSFWRATGELFFGEGSRLTVL.

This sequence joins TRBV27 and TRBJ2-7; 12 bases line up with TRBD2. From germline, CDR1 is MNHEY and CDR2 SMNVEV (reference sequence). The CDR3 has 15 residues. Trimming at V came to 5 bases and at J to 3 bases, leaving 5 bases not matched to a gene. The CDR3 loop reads CASSKGLAGRYEQYF. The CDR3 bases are TGTGCCAGCAGTAAGGGACTAGCGGGCCGCTACGAGCAGTACTTC.

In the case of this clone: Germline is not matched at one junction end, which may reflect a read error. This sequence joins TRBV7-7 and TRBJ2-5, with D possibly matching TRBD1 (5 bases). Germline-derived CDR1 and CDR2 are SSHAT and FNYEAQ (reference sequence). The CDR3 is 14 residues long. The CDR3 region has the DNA TGTGCTAGCAGCTTAGGTGACAGCCAAGAGACCCAGTACTTC. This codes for CASSLGDSQETQYF.

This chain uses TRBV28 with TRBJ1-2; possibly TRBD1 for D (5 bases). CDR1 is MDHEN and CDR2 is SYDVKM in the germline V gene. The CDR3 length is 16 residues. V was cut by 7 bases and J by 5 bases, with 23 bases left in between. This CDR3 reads CASNGKQARDRYGYTF. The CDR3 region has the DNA TGTGCCAGCAACGGGAAACAGGCCCGGGATAGATATGGCTACACCTTC.

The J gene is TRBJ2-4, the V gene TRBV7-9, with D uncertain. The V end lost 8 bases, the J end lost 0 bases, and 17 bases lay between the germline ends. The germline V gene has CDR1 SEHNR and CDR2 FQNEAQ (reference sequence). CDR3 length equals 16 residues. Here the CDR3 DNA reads TGTGCCAGCGCCCCTGGGCCGCGGTTAGCCAAAAACATTCAGTACTTC. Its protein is CASAPGPRLAKNIQYF.

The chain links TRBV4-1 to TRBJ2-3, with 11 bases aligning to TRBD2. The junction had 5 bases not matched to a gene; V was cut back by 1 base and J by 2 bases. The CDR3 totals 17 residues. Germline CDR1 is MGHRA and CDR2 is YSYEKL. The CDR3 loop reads CASSQVLAGAITDTQYF. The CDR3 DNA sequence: TGCGCCAGCAGCCAAGTACTAGCGGGGGCCATCACAGATACGCAGTATTTT.

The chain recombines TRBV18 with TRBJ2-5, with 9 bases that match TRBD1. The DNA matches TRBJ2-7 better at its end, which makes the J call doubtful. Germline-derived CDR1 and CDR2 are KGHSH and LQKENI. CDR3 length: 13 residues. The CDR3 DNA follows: TGTGCCAGTGGACAGGGGAGCTCCTACGAGCAGTACTTC. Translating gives CASGQGSSYEQYF.

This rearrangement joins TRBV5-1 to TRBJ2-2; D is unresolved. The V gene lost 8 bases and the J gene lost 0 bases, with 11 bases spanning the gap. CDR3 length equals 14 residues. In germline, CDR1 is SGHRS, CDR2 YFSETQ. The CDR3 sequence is CASSRTSNTGELFF. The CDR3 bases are TGCGCCAGTTCAAGGACGTCGAACACCGGGGAGCTGTTTTTT.

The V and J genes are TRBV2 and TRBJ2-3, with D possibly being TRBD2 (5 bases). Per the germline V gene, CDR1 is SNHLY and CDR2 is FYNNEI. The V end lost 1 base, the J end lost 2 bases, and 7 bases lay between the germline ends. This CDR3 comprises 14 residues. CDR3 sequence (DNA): TGTGCCAGCAGTGAAGTGACTATCACAGATACGCAGTATTTT. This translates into CASSEVTITDTQYF.

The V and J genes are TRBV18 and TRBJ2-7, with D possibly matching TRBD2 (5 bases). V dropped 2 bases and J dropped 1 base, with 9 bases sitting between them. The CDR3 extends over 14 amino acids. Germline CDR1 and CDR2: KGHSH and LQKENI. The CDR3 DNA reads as TGTGCCAGCTCACCAAACGGGATTTCCTACGAGCAGTACTTC. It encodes CASSPNGISYEQYF.

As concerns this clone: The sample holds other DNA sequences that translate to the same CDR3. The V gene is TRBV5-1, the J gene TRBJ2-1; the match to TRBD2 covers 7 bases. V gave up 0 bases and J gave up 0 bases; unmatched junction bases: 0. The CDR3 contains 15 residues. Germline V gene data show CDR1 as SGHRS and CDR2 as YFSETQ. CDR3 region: CASSLGGSSYNEQFF. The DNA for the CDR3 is TGCGCCAGCAGCTTGGGCGGGAGCTCCTACAATGAGCAGTTCTTC.

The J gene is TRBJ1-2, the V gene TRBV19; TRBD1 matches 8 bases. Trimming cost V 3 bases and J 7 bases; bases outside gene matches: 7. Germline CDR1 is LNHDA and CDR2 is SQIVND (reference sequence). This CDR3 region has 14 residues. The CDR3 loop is CASSIQQGDGGYTF. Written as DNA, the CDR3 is TGTGCCAGTAGTATCCAACAGGGGGACGGTGGCTACACCTTC.

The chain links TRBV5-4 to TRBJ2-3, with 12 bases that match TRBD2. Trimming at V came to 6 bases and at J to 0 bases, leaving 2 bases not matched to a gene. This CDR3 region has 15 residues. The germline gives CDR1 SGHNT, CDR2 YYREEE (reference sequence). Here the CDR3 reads CASTLAGGSTDTQYF. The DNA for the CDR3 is TGTGCCAGCACCCTAGCGGGGGGGAGCACAGATACGCAGTATTTT.

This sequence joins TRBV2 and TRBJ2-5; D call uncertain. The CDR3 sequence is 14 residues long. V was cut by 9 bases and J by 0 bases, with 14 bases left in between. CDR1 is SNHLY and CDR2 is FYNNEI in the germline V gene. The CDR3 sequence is CARSGTDYQETQYF. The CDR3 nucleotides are TGTGCCAGATCCGGAACAGATTACCAAGAGACCCAGTACTTC.

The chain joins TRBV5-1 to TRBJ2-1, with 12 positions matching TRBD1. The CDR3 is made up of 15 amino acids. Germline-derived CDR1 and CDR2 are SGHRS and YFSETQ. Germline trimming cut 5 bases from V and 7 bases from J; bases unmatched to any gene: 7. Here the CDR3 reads CASRSGTGGGNEQFF. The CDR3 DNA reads TGCGCCAGCAGGTCCGGGACAGGGGGCGGGAATGAGCAGTTCTTC. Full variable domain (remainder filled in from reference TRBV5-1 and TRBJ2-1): KAGVTQTPRYLIKTRGQQVTLSCSPISGHRSVSWYQQTPGQGLQFLFEYFSETQRNKGNFPGRFSGRQFSNSRSEMNVSTLELGDSALYLCASRSGTGGGNEQFFGPGTRLTVL.

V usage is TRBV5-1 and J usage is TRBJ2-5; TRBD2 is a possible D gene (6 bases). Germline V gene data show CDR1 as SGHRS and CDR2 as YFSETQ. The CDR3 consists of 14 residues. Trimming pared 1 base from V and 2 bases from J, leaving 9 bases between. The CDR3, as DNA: TGCGCCAGCAGCTTGTTTGCGGGACAAGAGACCCAGTACTTC. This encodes CASSLFAGQETQYF. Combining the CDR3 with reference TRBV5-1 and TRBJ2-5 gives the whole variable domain KAGVTQTPRYLIKTRGQQVTLSCSPISGHRSVSWYQQTPGQGLQFLFEYFSETQRNKGNFPGRFSGRQFSNSRSEMNVSTLELGDSALYLCASSLFAGQETQYFGPGTRLLVL.

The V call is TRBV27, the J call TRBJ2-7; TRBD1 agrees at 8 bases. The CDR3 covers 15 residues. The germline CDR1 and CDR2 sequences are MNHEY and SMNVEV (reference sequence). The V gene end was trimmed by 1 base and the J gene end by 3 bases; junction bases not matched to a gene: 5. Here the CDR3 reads CASSLFGQGFYEQYF. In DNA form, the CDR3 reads TGTGCCAGCAGTTTATTTGGACAGGGATTCTACGAGCAGTACTTC.

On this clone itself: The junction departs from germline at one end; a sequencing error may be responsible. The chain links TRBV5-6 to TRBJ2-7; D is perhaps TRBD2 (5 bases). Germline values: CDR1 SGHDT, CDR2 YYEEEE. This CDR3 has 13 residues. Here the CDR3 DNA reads TGTGCCAGCAGTTTGGGGAGTGCCCACGAGCAGTACTTC. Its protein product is CASSLGSAHEQYF. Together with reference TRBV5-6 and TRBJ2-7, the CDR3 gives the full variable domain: DAGVTQSPTHLIKTRGQQVTLRCSPKSGHDTVSWYQQALGQGPQFIFQYYEEEERQRGNFPDRFSGHQFPNYSSELNVNALLLGDSALYLCASSLGSAHEQYFGPGTRLTVT.

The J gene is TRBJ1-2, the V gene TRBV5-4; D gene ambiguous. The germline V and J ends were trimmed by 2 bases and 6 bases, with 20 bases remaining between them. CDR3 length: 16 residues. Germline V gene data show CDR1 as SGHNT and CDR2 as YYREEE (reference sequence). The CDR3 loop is CASSFKGLLSPHGYTF. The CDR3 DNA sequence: TGTGCCAGCAGCTTTAAGGGATTACTCTCCCCCCATGGCTACACCTTC.

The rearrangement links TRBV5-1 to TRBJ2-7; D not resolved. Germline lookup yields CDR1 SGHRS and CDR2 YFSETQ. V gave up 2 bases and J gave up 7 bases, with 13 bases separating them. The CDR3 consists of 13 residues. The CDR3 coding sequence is TGCGCCAGCAGCTTACAAGACCTTATGGAGCAGTACTTC. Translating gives CASSLQDLMEQYF.

The chain's CDR3 is CASSLREYGYTF. CDR3 nucleotide sequence: TGTGCCAGCAGCTTACGGGAGTATGGCTACACCTTC. V and J are TRBV5-6 and TRBJ1-2; no clear D gene. The germline gives CDR1 SGHDT, CDR2 YYEEEE. This CDR3 is 12 amino acids long. With 2 bases removed from V and 5 bases from J, the gap between germline ends came to 7 bases.

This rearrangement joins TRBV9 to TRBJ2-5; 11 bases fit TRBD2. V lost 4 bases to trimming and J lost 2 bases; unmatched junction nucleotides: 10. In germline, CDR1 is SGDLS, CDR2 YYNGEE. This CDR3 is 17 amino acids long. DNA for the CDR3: TGTGCCAGCAGCCCCCCAAGGAGGACTAGCGGGCAAGAGACCCAGTACTTC. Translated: CASSPPRRTSGQETQYF.

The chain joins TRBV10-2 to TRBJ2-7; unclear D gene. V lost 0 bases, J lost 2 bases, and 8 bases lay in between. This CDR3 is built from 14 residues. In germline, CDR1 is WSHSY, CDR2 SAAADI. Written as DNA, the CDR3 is TGCGCCAGCAGTGAGTCAGTCTACGCCTACGAGCAGTACTTC. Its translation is CASSESVYAYEQYF.

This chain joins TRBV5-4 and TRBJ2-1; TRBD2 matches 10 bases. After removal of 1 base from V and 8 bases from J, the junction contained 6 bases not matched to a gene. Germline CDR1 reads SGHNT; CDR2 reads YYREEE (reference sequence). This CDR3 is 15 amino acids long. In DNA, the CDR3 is TGTGCCAGCAGCTTGTGGCTAGCGGGAGTCTATGAGCAGTTCTTC. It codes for CASSLWLAGVYEQFF.